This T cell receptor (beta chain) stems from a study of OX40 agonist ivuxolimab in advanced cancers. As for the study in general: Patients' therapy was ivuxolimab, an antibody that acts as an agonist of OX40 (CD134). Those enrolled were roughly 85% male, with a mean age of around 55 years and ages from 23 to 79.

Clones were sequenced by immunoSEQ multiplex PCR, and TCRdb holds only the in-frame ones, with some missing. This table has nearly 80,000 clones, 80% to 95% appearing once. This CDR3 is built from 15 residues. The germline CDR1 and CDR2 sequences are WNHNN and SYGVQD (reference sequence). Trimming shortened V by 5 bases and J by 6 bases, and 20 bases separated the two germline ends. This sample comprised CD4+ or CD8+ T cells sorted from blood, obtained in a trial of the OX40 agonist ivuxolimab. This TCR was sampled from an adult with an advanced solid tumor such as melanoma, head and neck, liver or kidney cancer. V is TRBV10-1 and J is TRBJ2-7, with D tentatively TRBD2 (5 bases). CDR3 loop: CASSPTGPRGSEQYF. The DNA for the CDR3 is TGCGCCAGCAGTCCGACCGGGCCCCGTGGGAGCGAGCAGTACTTC.